This note documents a single T cell receptor (beta chain) sequence. Its antigen is as yet unknown. The entry originates in a study of T cell responses to AZD1222 COVID-19 vaccine. CDR1 and CDR2 (germline): SGHTA, FQGNSA. CDR3 length: 16 residues. V was trimmed by 5 bases and J by 0 bases, leaving 16 bases between them. Clones were sequenced by immunoSEQ multiplex PCR, and TCRdb holds only the in-frame ones, with some missing. The data show fewer than 200,000 clones, about 86% seen once. Study-wide results and caveats: White British ancestry dominated among donors, who included more females, and clonal diversity was possibly underestimated. Researchers took repertoire samples only after the peak T cell response had come. At baseline, seropositivity was found in only a handful of AZD1222 recipients. Unmutated variant regions are reportedly targeted by nearly half of spike-specific TCRs.

Specimen: peripheral blood, collected 28 days after the second AZD1222 dose. The rearrangement links TRBV7-2 to TRBJ1-1; possible D gene TRBD1, 6 bases. The receptor's source is an adult who received the AZD1222 COVID-19 vaccine. This CDR3 is CASSPAGASMNTEAFF. The CDR3 region has the DNA TGTGCCAGCAGCCCAGCAGGGGCTAGCATGAACACTGAAGCTTTCTTT. Full variable domain (missing parts from reference TRBV7-2 and TRBJ1-1): GAGVSQSPSNKVTEKGKDVELRCDPISGHTALYWYRQSLGQGLEFLIYFQGNSAPDKSGLPSDRFSAERTGGSVSTLTIQRTQQEDSAVYLCASSPAGASMNTEAFFGQGTRLTVV.